The 21 T cell receptor beta chains below all came from one sample that was sequenced in a study of control samples from healthy donors and cancer patients. TCRdb's copy holds only in-frame clones and misses some; the assay was immunoSEQ multiplex PCR. The sample holds about 170,000 clones, 85% to 95% seen once. The sequenced sample was blood. These receptors originate from a woman aged 18-29 years in good health.

The chain uses TRBV10-3 and TRBJ2-7; a possible D gene is TRBD1 (5 bases). Germline lookup yields CDR1 ENHRY and CDR2 SYGVKD. This CDR3 has 14 residues. V was trimmed by 2 bases and J by 3 bases, leaving 11 bases between them. CDR3 sequence (DNA): TGTGCCATCAGTGAGCGTTCAGGGTTCTACGAGCAGTACTTC. The encoded protein is CAISERSGFYEQYF.

The V call is TRBV7-9, the J call TRBJ1-5; 9 bases fit TRBD1. Germline V gene sequence: CDR1 SEHNR, CDR2 FQNEAQ (reference sequence). The V and J ends lost 5 bases and 6 bases, in that order; junction bases with no gene match: 2. CDR3 size: 13 residues. CDR3 region: CASSRTGAQPQHF. CDR3 coding DNA: TGTGCCAGCAGCAGGACAGGGGCTCAGCCCCAGCATTTT.

The J gene is TRBJ1-6, the V gene TRBV16; maybe TRBD1 (5 bases). V was pared by 6 bases and J by 0 bases, with 9 bases between. From germline, CDR1 is KGHSY and CDR2 FQNENV. The CDR3 length is 15 residues. The CDR3 DNA follows: TGTGCCAGCAGTACTGACAGCTCCTATAATTCACCCCTCCACTTT. Protein: CASSTDSSYNSPLHF.

The chain joins TRBV11-3 to TRBJ2-5, with D tentatively TRBD1 or TRBD2 (6 bases each). In germline, CDR1 is SGHNT, CDR2 YENEEA. The CDR3 spans 15 residues. The V end was cut by 1 base, the J end by 2 bases, with 11 bases between. The CDR3 nucleotides are TGTGCCAGCAGCTTAGGAACGGGGGCACAAGAGACCCAGTACTTC. It yields the protein CASSLGTGAQETQYF.

The rearrangement links TRBV10-3 to TRBJ2-1, with D possibly matching TRBD2 (7 bases). Trimming shortened V by 7 bases and J by 5 bases, and 12 bases separated the two germline ends. CDR1 is ENHRY and CDR2 is SYGVKD in the germline V gene. The CDR3 length is 13 residues. CDR3 bases: TGTGCCATCACGAAGGGGGGGAACAATGAGCAGTTCTTC. As protein: CAITKGGNNEQFF.

This chain links TRBV11-1 with TRBJ2-5, with D unclear. V was cut by 8 bases and J by 2 bases, with 6 bases left in between. This CDR3 is 11 amino acids long. Germline-derived CDR1 and CDR2 are SGHAT and FQDESV (reference sequence). CDR3 coding DNA: TGTGCCAGCGGTTTGCAAGAGACCCAGTACTTC. It specifies CASGLQETQYF.

V is TRBV6-5 and J is TRBJ2-3; 9 nucleotides line up with TRBD1. J lost 5 bases, V lost 0 bases, and 6 bases had no gene match. Germline CDR1 is MNHEY and CDR2 is SVGAGI. This CDR3 comprises 16 residues. This CDR3 is CASSYSGTGSLDTQYF. As DNA, the CDR3 is TGTGCCAGCAGTTACTCCGGGACAGGGAGCCTAGATACGCAGTATTTT.

The J gene is TRBJ1-1, the V gene TRBV28, with D unclear. Germline CDR1 is MDHEN and CDR2 is SYDVKM. Trimming removed 6 bases at V and 2 bases at J, with 10 bases between. This CDR3 region has 13 residues. The CDR3 sequence is CASSPQVNTEAFF. CDR3 bases: TGTGCCAGCAGCCCTCAGGTTAACACTGAAGCTTTCTTT.

The V call is TRBV3-1 (or the pseudogene TRBV3-2), the J call TRBJ1-2; TRBD1 might be the D (5 bases). Germline CDR1 is LGHDT and CDR2 is YNNKEL (reference sequence). The CDR3 extends over 16 amino acids. V was cut by 0 bases and J by 4 bases, with 15 bases left in between. The CDR3 spells CASSQEVGRVIYGYTF. The CDR3 nucleotides read TGTGCCAGCAGCCAAGAGGTTGGCAGGGTAATCTATGGCTACACCTTC.

This chain connects TRBV6-5 to TRBJ2-7; 10 bases match TRBD1. Germline CDR1 is MNHEY and CDR2 is SVGAGI. The CDR3 has 14 amino acids. The V and J ends lost 6 bases and 2 bases, in that order; junction bases with no gene match: 4. The DNA of the CDR3 is TGTGCCAGCAGACCCGGACAGGGGGCCTACGAGCAGTACTTC. Its protein product is CASRPGQGAYEQYF.

The genes are TRBV24-1 and TRBJ2-2; 8 bases map to TRBD2. The trim removed 4 bases at V and 8 bases at J, leaving 8 bases unmatched. The CDR3 covers 15 residues. Germline values: CDR1 KGHDR, CDR2 SFDVKD. The DNA for the CDR3 is TGTGCCACCAGTGACCGACGGGGGGGTAATGGGGAGCTGTTTTTT. Amino acid sequence: CATSDRRGGNGELFF.

This clone was counted once. The rearrangement uses TRBV6-5 and TRBJ1-2, with 7 positions matching TRBD1. Germline CDR1 MNHEY, CDR2 SVGAGI. CDR3 length: 14 amino acids. The J segment lost 8 bases and the V segment lost 7 bases, leaving 13 bases of the junction unmatched. The CDR3 region has the DNA TGTGCCAGCAACCCGCTTGACAGGGTGATCGGCTACACCTTC. Amino acid sequence: CASNPLDRVIGYTF.

This chain connects TRBV24-1 to TRBJ1-3; D possibly corresponds to TRBD1 (5 bases). The germline V and J ends were trimmed by 5 bases and 0 bases, with 16 bases remaining between them. Germline assignment: CDR1 KGHDR and CDR2 SFDVKD. This CDR3 has 17 residues. Written as DNA, the CDR3 is TGTGCCACCAGTGTAGTCTTTGGGGCCTCCTCTGGAAACACCATATATTTT. Encoded protein: CATSVVFGASSGNTIYF.

The gene calls are TRBV7-8 and TRBJ1-1; TRBD1 agrees at 11 bases. This CDR3 has 18 amino acids. The V gene's germline CDR1 is SGHVS and CDR2 FQNEAQ. The junction had 21 bases not matched to a gene; V was cut back by 7 bases and J by 8 bases. The CDR3 bases are TGTGCCAGCATCCTGGGGGAAAGGACAGGGGGCGCAGGTGTCGAAGCTTTCTTT. It is translated as CASILGERTGGAGVEAFF.

V usage is TRBV5-5 and J usage is TRBJ2-7; either TRBD1 or TRBD2 may supply D (6 bases each). Germline V lookup: CDR1 SGHKS, CDR2 YYEKEE (reference sequence). V shed 4 bases and J shed 0 bases, with 20 bases lying between them. The CDR3 is 17 amino acids. The chain's CDR3 is CASSLKRAGVASYEQYF. The CDR3, as DNA: TGTGCCAGCAGCCTCAAGCGGGCAGGGGTGGCCTCCTACGAGCAGTACTTC.

The rearrangement joins TRBV7-2 to TRBJ2-3, with D hard to call. Germline V gene data show CDR1 as SGHTA and CDR2 as FQGNSA. This CDR3 spans 13 amino acids. V dropped 5 bases and J dropped 3 bases, with 9 bases sitting between them. Written as DNA, the CDR3 is TGTGCCAGCAGCGGCTTGAGGACAGATACGCAGTATTTT. Amino acid sequence: CASSGLRTDTQYF.

This chain links TRBV5-5 with TRBJ2-3, with TRBD1 matching over 8 bases. Germline CDR1 is SGHKS and CDR2 is YYEKEE (reference sequence). The CDR3 consists of 15 residues. After removal of 1 base from V and 5 bases from J, the junction contained 6 bases not matched to a gene. CDR3 region: CASSLWTGMEDTQYF. CDR3 nucleotides: TGTGCCAGCAGCTTGTGGACAGGGATGGAAGATACGCAGTATTTT.

V and J are TRBV6-5 and TRBJ1-2; maybe TRBD1 (5 bases). The V end lost 5 bases, the J end lost 2 bases, and 15 bases lay between the germline ends. CDR3 size: 15 residues. Germline V lookup: CDR1 MNHEY, CDR2 SVGAGI. CDR3 sequence (DNA): TGTGCCAGCAGTCGCGACCTTCGGGGGAACTATGGCTACACCTTC. This encodes CASSRDLRGNYGYTF.

The genes are TRBV11-1 and TRBJ1-4, with D hard to call. Trimming stripped 5 bases from V and 7 bases from J, with 11 bases between. The CDR3 extends over 13 amino acids. Germline V gives CDR1 SGHAT, CDR2 FQDESV (reference sequence). The DNA for the CDR3 is TGTGCCAGCAGCCACCCGGATAGTGAAAAACTGTTTTTT. It specifies CASSHPDSEKLFF.

The J gene is TRBJ2-2, the V gene TRBV6-5, with D hard to call. Germline CDR1 reads MNHEY; CDR2 reads SVGAGI. V gave up 2 bases and J gave up 1 base, with 11 bases separating them. The CDR3 is 16 amino acids. CDR3 region: CASSYRPGQNTGELFF. CDR3 nucleotide sequence: TGTGCCAGCAGTTACCGGCCCGGGCAGAACACCGGGGAGCTGTTTTTT.

This rearrangement joins TRBV15 to TRBJ1-2; D is ambiguous. V lost 8 bases, J lost 0 bases, and 13 bases lay in between. The V gene's germline CDR1 is LNHNV and CDR2 YYDKDF (reference sequence). The CDR3 extends over 14 amino acids. The CDR3 is CATALELANYGYTF. CDR3 DNA: TGTGCCACCGCACTTGAGTTAGCTAACTATGGCTACACCTTC.